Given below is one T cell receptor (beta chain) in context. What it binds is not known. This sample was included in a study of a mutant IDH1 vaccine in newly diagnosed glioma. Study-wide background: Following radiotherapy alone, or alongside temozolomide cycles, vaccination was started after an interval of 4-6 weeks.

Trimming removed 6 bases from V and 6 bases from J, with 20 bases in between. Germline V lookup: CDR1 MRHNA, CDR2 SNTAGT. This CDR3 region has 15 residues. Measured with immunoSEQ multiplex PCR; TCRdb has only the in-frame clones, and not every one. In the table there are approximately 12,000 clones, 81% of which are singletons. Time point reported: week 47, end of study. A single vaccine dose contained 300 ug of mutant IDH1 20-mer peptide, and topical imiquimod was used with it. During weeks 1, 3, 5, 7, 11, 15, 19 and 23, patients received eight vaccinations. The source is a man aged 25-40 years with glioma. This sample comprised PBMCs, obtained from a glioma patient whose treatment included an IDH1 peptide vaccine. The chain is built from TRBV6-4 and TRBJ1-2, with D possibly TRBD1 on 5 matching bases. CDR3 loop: CASSALPGIRDGYTF. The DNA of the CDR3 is TGTGCCAGCAGCGCTCTTCCAGGGATTAGGGATGGCTACACCTTC.